This record concerns one TCR beta chain sequence. Its antigen is currently not known. Per-base quality was not reported, and no clone a single base away is much larger than it. PBMCs were separated by density centrifugation and stained for CD3, CD4 and CD8, after which CD4+ and CD8+ T cells were sorted on a FACSAria. Scalp biopsies and blood samples were provided by unaffected controls. This entry belongs to a study of CD8+ T cells in alopecia areata listed by TCRdb under 2018. Describing the broader study: To study T cell clonal expansion in alopecia areata, the researchers applied high-throughput TCRbeta sequencing to both the C3H/HeJ mouse model and human patients. Human TCRbeta sequencing covered scalp tissue and sorted CD4+ and CD8+ peripheral blood T cells from patchy and totalis/universalis alopecia areata patients and healthy controls. Scalp clonality was compared among normal scalp (n=4), patchy alopecia areata scalp (n=8), and alopecia totalis/universalis scalp (n=8). RNA was obtained with the PAXgene miRNA kit for fixed scalp, the miRNeasy kit for PBMCs, and the RNeasy kit for mouse skin. TCRbeta CDR3 regions were amplified by immunoSEQ multiplex PCR with 35 Vbeta forward and 13 Jbeta reverse primers. On the study overall, not on this receptor specifically: Resident alphabeta T cells in normal human skin are also sequenced, complicating scalp TCR repertoire analysis, unlike mouse skin dominated by gammadelta T cells. Lesional scalp, especially in alopecia totalis/universalis, showed higher clonality and more expanded CD8+ clones than normal scalp, suggesting antigenic drive. TCR sequences shared between patients were less clear than in mice, possibly partly because of HLA diversity in the patient population.

The method was the immunoSEQ multiplex PCR assay. RNA was extracted from all samples and reverse transcribed into cDNA as template for TCR sequencing. First-strand cDNA was synthesized with SuperScript III using a 2:1 mix of oligo-dT and random hexamers. A synthetic immune receptor repertoire was used to measure amplification bias, and any remaining bias was corrected computationally. Regarding the original processing steps: Raw reads were preprocessed to remove errors, and CDR3 was defined according to IMGT conventions as the region from the conserved cysteine to phenylalanine. Clonality was computed as 1 minus the Shannon entropy, with the entropy normalized by log2 of the number of productive unique TCRs. Whether each scalp clone was CD4 or CD8 was inferred by checking scalp TCRbeta sequences against the CD4 and CD8 repertoires from sorted blood. This immuneACCESS table, as held by TCRdb, lists in-frame sequences with V and J called but not all clones. Of the missing ones, under half trace to an unresolved V gene in checked studies; the others have no known cause. That table furnishes V, J and clone size, whereas the DNA furnished D and trimming. In this sample the table shows approximately 98,000 clones, around 59% of which occur a single time. 20% to 25% of the sample is taken by the ten largest.

What was sequenced was CD8+ T cells sorted from blood. The receptor's source is a human donor in good health.

The CDR3 region reads CASSLGGLAGADTQYF. The nucleotide sequence reads as follows: TGTGCCAGCAGCCTGGGTGGACTAGCGGGGGCAGATACGCAGTATTTT. The rearrangement joined TRBV7-8 to TRBJ2-3; 13 central bases correspond to TRBD2. Germline trimming: 5 bases from V, 4 bases from J; junction bases outside gene matches: 6. Counted from cysteine to phenylalanine, this CDR3 has 16 amino acids. The entry retains the CDR3 DNA only, 48 bases that are in frame from base 1. Looking up the germline V gene yields CDR1 SGHVS and CDR2 FQNEAQ.